Below, 29 T cell receptor beta chains from the same sample are listed, as sequenced in a study of Tregs in tolerant kidney transplant recipients. Method: immunoSEQ multiplex PCR; TCRdb's copy keeps in-frame clones and lacks some. In the table there are approximately 99,000 clones, 90% of which are singletons. The sequencing here drew on CD4+ T cells from blood, taken before the transplant. These TCRs come from a human donor who received a combined kidney and bone marrow transplant.

The table lists this clone with a count of one. V and J are TRBV27 and TRBJ2-7; D unresolved. V lost 0 bases to trimming and J lost 3 bases, with 9 bases between them. CDR3 length equals 14 residues. The germline V gene encodes CDR1 MNHEY and CDR2 SMNVEV (reference sequence). CDR3 in amino acids: CASSLSRLYYEQYF. CDR3 in DNA: TGTGCCAGCAGTTTATCGAGGCTCTACTACGAGCAGTACTTC.

The chain joins TRBV12-5 to TRBJ1-2; no clear D. The ends were cut back, 6 bases at V and 6 bases at J, with 14 bases in the middle. CDR1 is LGHNT, CDR2 FRNRAP, per germline. The CDR3 runs to 13 residues. This CDR3 is CASGGGLGDGYTF. Here the CDR3 DNA reads TGTGCTAGTGGGGGTGGGCTGGGCGATGGCTACACCTTC. The complete variable domain, with remaining parts taken from reference TRBV12-5 and TRBJ1-2, reads DARVTQTPRHKVTEMGQEVTMRCQPILGHNTVFWYRQTMMQGLELLAYFRNRAPLDDSGMPKDRFSAEMPDATLATLKIQPSEPRDSAVYFCASGGGLGDGYTFGSGTRLTVV.

The J gene is TRBJ2-3, the V gene TRBV5-5; 11 bases agree with TRBD1. V gave up 4 bases and J gave up 3 bases; unmatched junction bases: 7. Germline V gene data show CDR1 as SGHKS and CDR2 as YYEKEE (reference sequence). The CDR3 length is 16 residues. DNA of the CDR3: TGTGCCAGCAGCCCCCGGGACAGGGGGATAACAGATACGCAGTATTTT. Protein product: CASSPRDRGITDTQYF.

The rearrangement joins TRBV15 to TRBJ1-1; TRBD1 is a possible D gene (6 bases). Trimming removed 3 bases at V and 3 bases at J, with 20 bases between. This CDR3 is built from 17 residues. Germline-derived CDR1 and CDR2 are LNHNV and YYDKDF (reference sequence). CDR3 protein: CATSRRSGGVKDTEAFF. The CDR3 nucleotides read TGTGCCACCAGCAGGCGTTCTGGGGGCGTAAAAGACACTGAAGCTTTCTTT.

The V gene is TRBV7-9, the J gene TRBJ2-7; TRBD2 might be the D (5 bases). The CDR3 is made up of 15 amino acids. Germline CDR1 reads SEHNR; CDR2 reads FQNEAQ (reference sequence). Trimming removed 4 bases at V and 2 bases at J, with 15 bases between. The DNA of the CDR3 is TGTGCCAGCAGCTACGGGGAAACGAACCCCTACGAGCAGTACTTC. Its translation: CASSYGETNPYEQYF.

The V call is TRBV10-1, the J call TRBJ2-3; D may be TRBD2 (5 bases). Trimming removed 2 bases from V and 4 bases from J, with 7 bases in between. Germline lookup yields CDR1 WNHNN and CDR2 SYGVQD (reference sequence). CDR3 length equals 13 residues. The CDR3 protein is CASSEGRADTQYF. The CDR3 DNA follows: TGCGCCAGCAGTGAGGGGAGAGCAGATACGCAGTATTTT.

The chain combines TRBV2 with TRBJ2-5; no reliable D call. Trimming removed 2 bases from V and 2 bases from J, with 6 bases in between. The CDR3 is made up of 13 amino acids. Germline CDR1 SNHLY, CDR2 FYNNEI. The CDR3 DNA reads TGTGCCAGCAGTGAACAGGCTCAAGAGACCCAGTACTTC. It is translated as CASSEQAQETQYF.

This sequence joins TRBV7-2 and TRBJ1-3; possibly TRBD1 for D (5 bases). Germline CDR1 reads SGHTA; CDR2 reads FQGNSA. CDR3 length equals 15 residues. Trimming took 0 bases from V and 2 from J, leaving 8 bases between them. CDR3 residues: CASSLARVAGNTIYF. The CDR3 DNA follows: TGTGCCAGCAGCTTAGCCAGGGTGGCTGGAAACACCATATATTTT.

This chain joins TRBV11-2 and TRBJ1-3; 9 bases agree with TRBD1. This CDR3 is 13 amino acids long. Losses at the gene ends were 5 bases for V and 8 bases for J; bases not matched to a gene: 4. Germline V gene data show CDR1 as SGHAT and CDR2 as FQNNGV. In DNA, the CDR3 is TGTGCCAGCAGCCGGACAGGGGAATACACCATATATTTT. It specifies CASSRTGEYTIYF.

V usage is TRBV27 and J usage is TRBJ2-1; 12 bases match TRBD2. The CDR3 runs 17 residues. Germline trimming cut 4 bases from V and 10 bases from J; bases unmatched to any gene: 14. The V gene's germline CDR1 is MNHEY and CDR2 SMNVEV (reference sequence). In nucleotides, the CDR3 is TGTGCCAGCAGTTCCTCGACTAGCGGGAGATCTCGGGGGGAGCAGTTCTTC. It translates to CASSSSTSGRSRGEQFF.

The J gene is TRBJ2-3, the V gene TRBV27, with TRBD2 identical over 10 bases. V was pared by 8 bases and J by 8 bases, with 16 bases of the junction left unmatched. Germline V gives CDR1 MNHEY, CDR2 SMNVEV (reference sequence). The CDR3 contains 16 residues. The CDR3 DNA sequence: TGTGCCAGCTCAAGGGGGGTTGCTAGCGGGGGCCGTACGCAGTATTTT. Amino acids: CASSRGVASGGRTQYF.

V gene TRBV18 combines with J gene TRBJ2-7; 12 bases match TRBD2. The CDR3 is 17 residues long. V dropped 3 bases and J dropped 6; count of bases not matched to a gene: 12. The V gene's germline CDR1 is KGHSH and CDR2 LQKENI. The CDR3 reads CASSPTPGLAGVFEQYF. CDR3 sequence (DNA): TGTGCCAGCTCACCCACCCCGGGACTAGCGGGCGTATTCGAGCAGTACTTC.

The J gene is TRBJ1-3, the V gene TRBV15; D is perhaps TRBD1 (5 bases). The CDR3 is 12 residues long. CDR1 LNHNV and CDR2 YYDKDF come from the germline V gene (reference sequence). Trimming stripped 10 bases from V and 9 bases from J, with 16 bases between. The CDR3 protein is CASNAGGGTIYF. The CDR3 DNA is TGTGCCAGCAATGCGGGGGGTGGCACCATATATTTT.

The rearrangement links TRBV7-9 to TRBJ2-5, with 10 bases identical to TRBD2. J was trimmed by 5 bases and V by 3 bases; bases with no gene match: 3. The CDR3 covers 14 residues. Germline V gene sequence: CDR1 SEHNR, CDR2 FQNEAQ (reference sequence). The CDR3 sequence: CASSLVAGGETQYF. For the CDR3, the DNA is TGTGCCAGCAGCTTGGTAGCGGGGGGCGAGACCCAGTACTTC.

V is TRBV19 and J is TRBJ2-2, with a weak D call TRBD1 (5 bases). With 10 bases removed from V and 4 bases from J, the gap between germline ends came to 16 bases. From germline, CDR1 is LNHDA and CDR2 SQIVND (reference sequence). The CDR3 runs 14 residues. Here the CDR3 reads CATTGQGSTGELFF. CDR3 nucleotides: TGTGCCACCACCGGGCAGGGAAGCACCGGGGAGCTGTTTTTT.

The chain recombines TRBV6-1 with TRBJ2-2; D is possibly TRBD1 (6 bases). The CDR3 is 14 residues long. Trimming removed 7 bases from V and 7 bases from J, with 16 bases in between. The V gene's germline CDR1 is MNHNS and CDR2 SASEGT. The DNA of the CDR3 is TGTGCCAGCACCCTGACAGGAAGTGGCGGGGAGCTGTTTTTT. Translating gives CASTLTGSGGELFF.

The J gene is TRBJ1-4, the V gene TRBV7-9, with a weak D call TRBD1 (5 bases). With 3 bases removed from V and 8 bases from J, the gap between germline ends came to 19 bases. Looked up from germline, CDR1 is SEHNR and CDR2 is FQNEAQ (reference sequence). The CDR3 length is 16 residues. The DNA for the CDR3 is TGTGCCAGCAGCTTTAGTGGCACGGGGGACGGCGAAAAACTGTTTTTT. It yields the protein CASSFSGTGDGEKLFF.

The chain links TRBV4-3 to TRBJ2-7; D is possibly TRBD2 (5 bases). Germline assignment: CDR1 LGHNA and CDR2 YSLEER. CDR3 length: 14 amino acids. Trimming cost V 1 base and J 3 bases, with 10 bases left between them. Here the CDR3 reads CASSQGTGNYEQYF. In DNA, the CDR3 is TGCGCCAGCAGCCAAGGTACGGGAAACTACGAGCAGTACTTC.

This chain uses TRBV4-1 with TRBJ1-4; TRBD1 agrees at 7 bases. Germline trimming cut 4 bases from V and 0 bases from J; bases unmatched to any gene: 11. Germline V CDR1 and CDR2: MGHRA, YSYEKL. CDR3 length equals 18 residues. The CDR3 coding sequence is TGCGCCAGCAGCCGGGGGACAGCTTTACTTGCAACTAATGAAAAACTGTTTTTT. Translated, it gives CASSRGTALLATNEKLFF.

The CDR3 here is CASSFRASYNSPLHF. CDR3 coding DNA: TGTGCCAGCAGCTTCAGGGCCTCCTATAATTCACCCCTCCACTTT. The chain has TRBV5-4 and TRBJ1-6; TRBD1 is a possible D gene (5 bases). Trimming took 2 bases from V and 0 from J, leaving 6 bases between them. The CDR3 loop spans 15 amino acids. Germline V CDR1 and CDR2: SGHNT, YYREEE (reference sequence). Drawing the rest from reference TRBV5-4 and TRBJ1-6, the complete variable domain is ETGVTQSPTHLIKTRGQQVTLRCSSQSGHNTVSWYQQALGQGPQFIFQYYREEENGRGNFPPRFSGLQFPNYSSELNVNALELDDSALYLCASSFRASYNSPLHFGNGTRLTVT.

The table lists this clone with a count of one. The chain has TRBV7-9 and TRBJ2-3, with 7 bases aligning to TRBD2. CDR3 length: 15 residues. After removal of 5 bases from V and 4 bases from J, the junction contained 9 bases not matched to a gene. Germline V lookup: CDR1 SEHNR, CDR2 FQNEAQ (reference sequence). The CDR3 protein is CASSQGGRGADTQYF. The CDR3, as DNA: TGTGCCAGCAGCCAGGGCGGGAGAGGGGCAGATACGCAGTATTTT. Full variable domain (remainder filled in from reference TRBV7-9 and TRBJ2-3): DTGVSQNPRHKITKRGQNVTFRCDPISEHNRLYWYRQTLGQGPEFLTYFQNEAQLEKSRLLSDRFSAERPKGSFSTLEIQRTEQGDSAMYLCASSQGGRGADTQYFGPGTRLTVL.

This chain links TRBV27 with TRBJ2-7, with D hard to call. The CDR3 length is 14 residues. Germline V CDR1 and CDR2: MNHEY, SMNVEV (reference sequence). V was cut by 6 bases and J by 1 base, with 13 bases left in between. The CDR3, as DNA: TGTGCCAGCAGGGTAACAGTGGCGTCCTACGAGCAGTACTTC. It is translated as CASRVTVASYEQYF.

This sequence joins TRBV9 and TRBJ2-7, with D perhaps matching TRBD2 (6 bases). The germline V gene has CDR1 SGDLS and CDR2 YYNGEE. CDR3 size: 17 residues. The V end lost 8 bases, the J end lost 0 bases, and 24 bases lay between the germline ends. The CDR3 region is CARGHGWRGPISYEQYF. The DNA for the CDR3 is TGTGCCAGGGGCCATGGGTGGAGGGGCCCCATCTCCTACGAGCAGTACTTC.

The rearrangement joins TRBV7-6 to TRBJ2-7, with D perhaps TRBD1 (5 bases). The CDR3 totals 15 residues. Germline lookup yields CDR1 SGHVS and CDR2 FNYEAQ. The germline V and J ends were trimmed by 5 bases and 2 bases, with 16 bases remaining between them. The CDR3 loop is CASSPEPTVTYEQYF. CDR3 nucleotides: TGTGCCAGCAGCCCCGAACCGACAGTAACCTACGAGCAGTACTTC.

The genes are TRBV28 and TRBJ1-2, with no clear D. With 6 bases removed from V and 6 bases from J, the gap between germline ends came to 14 bases. The CDR3 extends over 13 amino acids. Germline loops: CDR1 MDHEN, CDR2 SYDVKM. CDR3 sequence reads: CASRLSTEDGYTF. The DNA of the CDR3 is TGTGCCAGCAGGCTTTCTACAGAAGATGGCTACACCTTC.

V and J are TRBV18 and TRBJ1-4; D is unclear. The germline V gene has CDR1 KGHSH and CDR2 LQKENI. CDR3 length: 13 residues. The V and J ends lost 3 bases and 8 bases respectively, with 10 bases between them. CDR3 region: CASSPPVSEKLFF. In DNA form, the CDR3 reads TGTGCCAGCTCACCGCCAGTCTCCGAAAAACTGTTTTTT.

In nucleotides, the CDR3 is TGCAGCGTTGAAGGGACCCCCGACATACAGGCGGAGACCCAGTACTTC. Its protein is CSVEGTPDIQAETQYF. The V and J genes are TRBV29-1 and TRBJ2-5; a possible D gene is TRBD1 (5 bases). V shed 1 base and J shed 5 bases, with 20 bases lying between them. This CDR3 is 16 amino acids long. Germline CDR1 reads SQVTM; CDR2 reads ANQGSEA.

This clone was seen once. The V call is TRBV6-1, the J call TRBJ1-1, with D perhaps matching TRBD1 (6 bases). Germline CDR1 is MNHNS and CDR2 is SASEGT. The V and J ends lost 5 bases and 10 bases respectively, with 14 bases between them. The CDR3 runs to 12 residues. CDR3 in DNA: TGTGCCAGCAGTCTCCAGGGGTTTTCAGCTTTCTTT. Translating gives CASSLQGFSAFF.

V usage is TRBV7-2 and J usage is TRBJ1-1, with D possibly being TRBD1 (5 bases). This CDR3 is built from 14 residues. Germline assignment: CDR1 SGHTA and CDR2 FQGNSA. Trimming shortened V by 3 bases and J by 1 base, and 9 bases separated the two germline ends. The CDR3 here is CASSFGHRNTEAFF. The CDR3 DNA is TGTGCCAGCAGCTTCGGACACCGGAACACTGAAGCTTTCTTT.